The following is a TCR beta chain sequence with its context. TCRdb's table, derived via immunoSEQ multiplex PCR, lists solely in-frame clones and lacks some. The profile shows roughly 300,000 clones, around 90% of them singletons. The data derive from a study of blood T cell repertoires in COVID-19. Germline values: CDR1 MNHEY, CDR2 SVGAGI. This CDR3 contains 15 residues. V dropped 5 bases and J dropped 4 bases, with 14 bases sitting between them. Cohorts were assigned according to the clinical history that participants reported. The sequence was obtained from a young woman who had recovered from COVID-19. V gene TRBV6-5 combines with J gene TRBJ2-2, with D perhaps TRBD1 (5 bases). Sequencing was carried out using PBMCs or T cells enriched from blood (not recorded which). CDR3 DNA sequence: TGTGCCAGCAGTCGAGATACAGGAGCCACCGGGGAGCTGTTTTTT. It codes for CASSRDTGATGELFF.